What follows are 14 T cell receptor beta chains derived from one specimen sequenced in a study of blood T cell repertoires in COVID-19. Generated by immunoSEQ multiplex PCR, the TCRdb table keeps only in-frame clones and is missing some. The repertoire includes about 300,000 clones, approximately 84% of them detected once, and 3.5% to 4.5% sits in the top ten. The sequenced sample was PBMCs or T cells enriched from blood (not recorded which). These receptors were taken from a man aged 25 to 40 who had recovered from COVID-19.

CDR3 DNA sequence: TGTGCCAGCAGCTTGCCGCTAGCGGGGGGGGCAGATACGCAGTATTTT. Amino acids: CASSLPLAGGADTQYF. V is TRBV13 and J is TRBJ2-3, with 12 bases lining up with TRBD2. The V segment lost 3 bases and the J segment 4 bases; nucleotides outside the gene matches: 5. The germline V gene encodes CDR1 PRHDT and CDR2 FYEKMQ (reference sequence). This CDR3 spans 16 amino acids.

The chain joins TRBV7-9 to TRBJ2-2; TRBD1 matches 10 bases. Unmatched junction bases numbered 4, after V lost 5 bases and J lost 1 base. Per the germline V gene, CDR1 is SEHNR and CDR2 is FQNEAQ (reference sequence). This CDR3 has 16 amino acids. The CDR3 loop is CASSGGQGVNTGELFF. The DNA for the CDR3 is TGTGCCAGCAGCGGAGGACAGGGGGTGAACACCGGGGAGCTGTTTTTT.

This chain links TRBV14 with TRBJ2-3; TRBD2 agrees at 10 bases. V shed 0 bases and J 5 bases; nucleotides not matched to a gene: 5. Germline-derived CDR1 and CDR2 are SGHDN and FVKESK. The CDR3 consists of 16 residues. This CDR3 is CASSQDLAGVRDTQYF. The CDR3 nucleotides read TGTGCCAGCAGCCAAGACCTAGCGGGAGTGAGAGATACGCAGTATTTT.

This clone occurred a few times. The J gene is TRBJ1-1, the V gene TRBV12-3 or TRBV12-4; D remains ambiguous. This CDR3 contains 13 residues. CDR3 nucleotides: TGTGCATCGGGGTCTTCATCCGGCACTGAAGCTTTCTTT. Protein: CASGSSSGTEAFF.

This chain connects TRBV5-4 to TRBJ1-2, with D unclear. The V gene lost 0 bases and the J gene lost 3 bases, with 9 bases spanning the gap. Germline CDR1 is SGHNT and CDR2 is YYREEE (reference sequence). The CDR3 contains 14 residues. The CDR3 is CASSLAGSDYGYTF. The CDR3 DNA follows: TGTGCCAGCAGCTTGGCCGGCAGCGACTATGGCTACACCTTC.

J is TRBJ1-5 and V is TRBV27; perhaps TRBD1 as D (6 bases). The CDR3 consists of 14 residues. With 5 bases removed from V and 3 bases from J, the gap between germline ends came to 11 bases. CDR1 is MNHEY, CDR2 SMNVEV, per germline (reference sequence). CDR3 bases: TGTGCCAGCAGTCAATCAGGGGTCAATCAGCCCCAGCATTTT. Translated: CASSQSGVNQPQHF.

This chain connects TRBV4-1 to TRBJ2-1; 11 bases line up with TRBD2. V trimming: 0 bases; J trimming: 7 bases; junction bases outside the gene matches: 5. The germline CDR1 and CDR2 sequences are MGHRA and YSYEKL. This CDR3 spans 16 amino acids. The CDR3 sequence is CASSQELAGDRNEQFF. CDR3 coding DNA: TGCGCCAGCAGCCAAGAACTAGCGGGGGATCGTAATGAGCAGTTCTTC.

This clone was detected a few times. The chain has TRBV24-1 and TRBJ2-7; 7 bases line up with TRBD1. Germline assignment: CDR1 KGHDR and CDR2 SFDVKD. The CDR3 extends over 14 amino acids. V shed 9 bases and J 2 bases; nucleotides not matched to a gene: 9. CDR3 residues: CATATRGLTYEQYF. DNA of the CDR3: TGTGCCACCGCCACGAGGGGGCTGACCTACGAGCAGTACTTC.

The chain uses TRBV30 and TRBJ1-2; D is uncertain. Germline values: CDR1 GTSNPN, CDR2 SVGIG (reference sequence). This CDR3 has 11 amino acids. With 2 bases removed from V and 8 bases from J, the gap between germline ends came to 9 bases. The CDR3 DNA reads TGTGCCTGGAGTCAGAGGGAAGGCTACACCTTC. Its translation: CAWSQREGYTF.

This clone was observed many times. This chain joins TRBV7-9 and TRBJ1-5; D unclear. The ends were cut back, 3 bases at V and 6 bases at J, with 6 bases in the middle. Per the germline V gene, CDR1 is SEHNR and CDR2 is FQNEAQ (reference sequence). The CDR3 length is 12 residues. CDR3 sequence (DNA): TGTGCCAGCAGCTTCCAATCTCAGCCCCAGCATTTT. Its protein product is CASSFQSQPQHF.

For the CDR3, the DNA is TGTGCCAGCAGCCAAGAAGGGCGGGAGTCAGAGACCCAGTACTTC. It encodes CASSQEGRESETQYF. The chain combines TRBV3-1 (or the pseudogene TRBV3-2) with TRBJ2-5; the match to TRBD2 covers 7 bases. The CDR3 totals 15 residues. The J segment lost 4 bases and the V segment lost 0 bases, leaving 5 bases of the junction unmatched. Germline CDR1 and CDR2: LGHDT and YNNKEL (reference sequence).

The chain recombines TRBV10-3 with TRBJ1-1, with a tentative D call TRBD1 (5 bases). The CDR3 is made up of 15 amino acids. Germline V gene sequence: CDR1 ENHRY, CDR2 SYGVKD. Between the trimmed V and J ends, which lost 2 bases and 4 bases, there was a span of 14 bases. The CDR3 nucleotides are TGTGCCATCAGTGAGGGAGGGGCAGATGGCACTGAAGCTTTCTTT. Amino acid sequence: CAISEGGADGTEAFF.

The CDR3 sequence: CATSVAGGPGYNEQFF. The CDR3 nucleotides are TGTGCCACCAGCGTGGCGGGGGGGCCAGGCTACAATGAGCAGTTCTTC. The chain joins TRBV15 to TRBJ2-1; TRBD2 agrees at 9 bases. Germline-derived CDR1 and CDR2 are LNHNV and YYDKDF (reference sequence). V gave up 5 bases and J gave up 3 bases; unmatched junction bases: 8. This CDR3 has 16 amino acids.

The chain joins TRBV5-1 to TRBJ1-6; D ambiguous. Trimming left V 3 bases short and J 10 bases short, with 8 bases between. The length of the CDR3 is 12 residues. Germline CDR1 SGHRS, CDR2 YFSETQ. The CDR3 DNA follows: TGCGCCAGCAGCTACGGGGTGTCACCCCTCCACTTT. Encoded protein: CASSYGVSPLHF.